This TCR beta chain is from a study of post-analysis software for immune sequencing data. Across the whole study: Patients with relapsing-remitting, secondary progressive and progressive-relapsing multiple sclerosis courses were all represented. The study, taken as a whole, reports: Normalized Chao1 diversity in multiple sclerosis patients fell significantly below that of controls. Patients had higher frequencies than controls of four to six TRBV segments, including TRBV5-6, TRBV5-1 and TRBV20-1.

Presence of unique molecular identifiers characterized the TCR beta cDNA libraries. Roughly 0.5 million cDNA molecules were obtained from roughly 0.93 to 9.6 million T cells. MiXCR, run by TCRdb on the PCR reads, gives a single entry per CDR3 protein. The sample records approximately 150,000 distinct CDR3 sequences, 25% to 35% being singletons. With 5 bases removed from V and 2 bases from J, the gap between germline ends came to 11 bases. The CDR3 loop spans 13 amino acids. Germline CDR1 reads DFQATT; CDR2 reads SNEGSKA (reference sequence). This clonotype was observed at least ten times. Its target is not known.

The receptor was isolated from a girl aged 5 to 17 with multiple sclerosis. The sequenced sample consisted of blood. This chain links TRBV20-1 with TRBJ2-3; D possibly corresponds to TRBD1 (5 bases). The CDR3 region has the DNA TGCAGTGCTCAAGGACACCTCACAGATACGCAGTATTTT. It translates to CSAQGHLTDTQYF.